This T cell receptor (beta chain) was recorded in a study of blood T cell repertoires in COVID-19. Study background: The United States, Italy and Spain provided the acute and convalescent COVID-19 samples. The analysed material was cDNA or gDNA that came from T cells, B-cell-depleted T cells, or PBMCs.

The CDR3 is made up of 15 amino acids. CDR1 is WSHSY, CDR2 SAAADI, per germline. V lost 6 bases to trimming and J lost 1 base, with 10 bases between them. Profiling relied on immunoSEQ multiplex PCR, and the TCRdb table lists in-frame clones only, not all of them. Found here are 400,000 to 450,000 clones, around 88% of them singletons; the top ten hold about 12%. Followed longitudinally, the Seattle patients had been enrolled during active infection. Input material: peripheral blood. This TCR was sampled from a woman aged 45-65 years with COVID-19, enrolled during active disease. The chain uses TRBV10-2 and TRBJ2-6; D might be TRBD2 (6 bases). This CDR3 is CASREGRSGANVLTF. The CDR3 nucleotides read TGCGCCAGCAGGGAGGGGAGATCTGGGGCCAACGTCCTGACTTTC.